The entry below describes one T cell receptor beta chain. Its antigen is currently unknown. This record belongs to a study of OX40 agonist ivuxolimab in advanced cancers. Study as a whole: Patients treated during dose escalation were battling hepatocellular carcinoma, melanoma, renal cell or head and neck cancer.

Study conclusions and caveats: Still undetermined is the antigen specificity of the expanded peripheral T cells. At 0.1 to 3.0 mg/kg, clonal expansion of CD4+ and CD8+ blood T cells had occurred by week 6. In CD8+ T cells, expanded clones were on average more numerous than in CD4+.

The CDR3 extends over 15 amino acids. Germline CDR1 reads KGHSH; CDR2 reads LQKENI. The V end lost 2 bases, the J end lost 9 bases, and 20 bases lay between the germline ends. Profiled with immunoSEQ multiplex PCR; TCRdb holds only in-frame clones, not every one. The sample shows about 86,000 clones, roughly 87% of them seen only once. Specimen: CD4+ or CD8+ T cells sorted from blood, collected in a trial of the OX40 agonist ivuxolimab. This clonotype was sampled from an adult with an advanced solid tumor such as melanoma, head and neck, liver or kidney cancer. The chain links TRBV18 to TRBJ2-7, with D perhaps matching TRBD1 (7 bases). The CDR3 loop reads CASSPATGLSGLQYF. In DNA form, the CDR3 reads TGTGCCAGCTCACCAGCGACAGGGCTTAGCGGCTTGCAGTACTTC.